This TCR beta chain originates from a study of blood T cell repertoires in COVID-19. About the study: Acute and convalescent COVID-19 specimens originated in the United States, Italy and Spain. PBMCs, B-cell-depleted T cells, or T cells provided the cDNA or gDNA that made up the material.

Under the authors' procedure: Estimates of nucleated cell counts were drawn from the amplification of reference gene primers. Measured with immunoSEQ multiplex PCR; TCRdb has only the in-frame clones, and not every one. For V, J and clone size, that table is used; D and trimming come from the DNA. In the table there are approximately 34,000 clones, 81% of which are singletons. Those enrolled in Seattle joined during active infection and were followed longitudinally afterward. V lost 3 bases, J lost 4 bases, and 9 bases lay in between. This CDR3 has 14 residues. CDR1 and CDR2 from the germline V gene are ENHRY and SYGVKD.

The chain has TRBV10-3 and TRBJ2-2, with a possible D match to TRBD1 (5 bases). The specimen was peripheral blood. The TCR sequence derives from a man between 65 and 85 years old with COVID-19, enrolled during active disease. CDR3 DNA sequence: TGTGCCATCAGTGACAGGGATGGCACCGGGGAGCTGTTTTTT. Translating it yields CAISDRDGTGELFF.